This T cell receptor (beta chain) was captured by sequencing in a study of T cell responses to AZD1222 COVID-19 vaccine. Regarding the study as a whole: Just a handful of people given AZD1222 tested seropositive at baseline.

Some clones are missing from TCRdb's copy, which holds only in-frame ones; the method was immunoSEQ multiplex PCR. Here the sample spans around 200,000 clones, 94% being singletons. Regarding this clone: Antigen specificity is unknown.

This sample comprised peripheral blood, obtained 28 days after the second AZD1222 dose. This receptor was taken from an adult who received the AZD1222 COVID-19 vaccine.

This chain's CDR3 is CASTPTRGGTGELFF. DNA of the CDR3: TGTGCCAGTACCCCTACGCGGGGGGGCACCGGGGAGCTGTTTTTT. V is TRBV19 and J is TRBJ2-2; TRBD2 matches 9 bases. This CDR3 comprises 15 residues. The germline V gene encodes CDR1 LNHDA and CDR2 SQIVND (reference sequence). V trimming: 7 bases; J trimming: 4 bases; junction bases outside the gene matches: 7.